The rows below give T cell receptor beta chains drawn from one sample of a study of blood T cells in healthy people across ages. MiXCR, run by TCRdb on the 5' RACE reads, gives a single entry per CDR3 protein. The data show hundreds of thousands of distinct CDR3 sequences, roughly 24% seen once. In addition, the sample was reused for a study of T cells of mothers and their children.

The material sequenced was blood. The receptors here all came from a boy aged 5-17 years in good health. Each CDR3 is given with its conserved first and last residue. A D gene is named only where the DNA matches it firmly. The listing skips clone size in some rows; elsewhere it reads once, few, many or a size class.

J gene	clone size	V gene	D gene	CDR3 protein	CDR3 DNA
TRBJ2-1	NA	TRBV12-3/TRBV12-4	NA	CASSPSVHGQFF	TGTGCCAGCAGCCCTAGTGTACATGGGCAGTTCTTC
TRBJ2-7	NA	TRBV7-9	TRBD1	CASSPPQRTGQSYEQYF	TGTGCCAGCAGTCCCCCGCAAAGGACAGGTCAATCCTACGAGCAGTACTTC
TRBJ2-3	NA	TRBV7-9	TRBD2	CASPGETSVTDTQYF	TGTGCCAGCCCTGGTGAGACTAGCGTGACAGATACGCAGTATTTT
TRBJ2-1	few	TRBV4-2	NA	CASSQEGESDLGQFF	TGTGCCAGCAGCCAAGAGGGGGAGAGCGACCTTGGGCAGTTCTTC
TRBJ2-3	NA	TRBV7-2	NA	CASSLNSPPSDTQYF	TGTGCCAGCAGCTTAAATAGTCCACCTTCAGATACGCAGTATTTT
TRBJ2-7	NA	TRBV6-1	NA	CASTGLAAYEQYF	TGTGCCAGCACAGGACTGGCCGCCTACGAGCAGTACTTC
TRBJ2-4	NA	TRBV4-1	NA	CASNPTGEIAKNIQYF	TGCGCCAGCAACCCGACAGGCGAAATAGCCAAAAACATTCAGTACTTC
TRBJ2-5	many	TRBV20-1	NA	CSASGPSQETQYF	TGCAGTGCTAGTGGCCCTTCACAAGAGACCCAGTACTTC
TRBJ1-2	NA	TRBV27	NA	CASSYRPDRRNGYTF	TGTGCCAGCAGTTACCGACCCGACAGGAGAAATGGCTACACCTTC
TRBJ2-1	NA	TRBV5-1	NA	CASSLSLNNEQFF	TGCGCCAGCAGCTTATCACTAAACAATGAGCAGTTCTTC
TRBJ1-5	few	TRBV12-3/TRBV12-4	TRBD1	CASSGTGKGSQPQHF	TGTGCCAGCAGTGGGACAGGGAAGGGCTCGCAGCCCCAGCATTTT